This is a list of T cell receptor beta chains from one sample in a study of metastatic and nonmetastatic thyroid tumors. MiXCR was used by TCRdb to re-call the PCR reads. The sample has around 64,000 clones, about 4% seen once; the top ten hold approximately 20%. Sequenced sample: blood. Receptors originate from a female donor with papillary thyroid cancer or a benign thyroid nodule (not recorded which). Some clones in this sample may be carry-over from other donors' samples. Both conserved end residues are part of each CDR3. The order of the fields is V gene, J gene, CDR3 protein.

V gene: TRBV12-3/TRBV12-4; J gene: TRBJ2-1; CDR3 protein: CASSRSTSGRSNEQFF
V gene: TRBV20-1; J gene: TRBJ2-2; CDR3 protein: CSASSSLITVELFF
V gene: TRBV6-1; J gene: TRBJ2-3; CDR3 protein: CASSYSGLATDTQYF
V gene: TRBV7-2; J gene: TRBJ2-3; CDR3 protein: CASSLPSGAGKQYF
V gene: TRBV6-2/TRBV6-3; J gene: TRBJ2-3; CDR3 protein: CASSYSASGGLSTDTQYF
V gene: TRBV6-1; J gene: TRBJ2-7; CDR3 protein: CASSEIPGQGTHEQYF
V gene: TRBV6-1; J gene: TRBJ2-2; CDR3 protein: CASSALSSTGELFF
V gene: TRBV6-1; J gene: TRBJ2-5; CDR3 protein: CAIQKTVTETQYF
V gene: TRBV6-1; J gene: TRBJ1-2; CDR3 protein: CASSRERPGQGYGYTF
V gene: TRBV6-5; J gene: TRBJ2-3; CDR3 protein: CASSYTPQGVSEYF
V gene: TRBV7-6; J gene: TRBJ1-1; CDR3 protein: CASSSQEGYAEAFF
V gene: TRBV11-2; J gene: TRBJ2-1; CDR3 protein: CASSLLAGGFNEQFF
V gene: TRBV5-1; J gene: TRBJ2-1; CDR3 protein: CASRRLAGVDNEQFF
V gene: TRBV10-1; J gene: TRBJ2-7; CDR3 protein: CASNRDRGNEQYF
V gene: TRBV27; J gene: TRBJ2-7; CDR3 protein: CATGQGYEQYF
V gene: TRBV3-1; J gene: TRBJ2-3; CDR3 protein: CASSPFSGRARRTDTQYF
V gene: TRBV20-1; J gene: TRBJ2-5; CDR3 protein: CSASDRGWETQYF
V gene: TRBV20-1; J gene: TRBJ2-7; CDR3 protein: CSAPLAPGRWQYF
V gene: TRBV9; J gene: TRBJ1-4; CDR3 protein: CASSEGDGRTNEKLFF
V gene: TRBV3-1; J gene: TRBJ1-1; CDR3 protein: CASSQGVLRNTEAFF
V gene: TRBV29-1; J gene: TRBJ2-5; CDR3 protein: CSVIAGGRETKYF
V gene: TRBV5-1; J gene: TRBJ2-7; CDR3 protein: CASSPGLALLEQYF
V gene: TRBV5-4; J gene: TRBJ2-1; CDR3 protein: CASSLELAGTPGNEQFF
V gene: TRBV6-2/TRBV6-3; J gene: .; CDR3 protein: CASSYGRWGDQPQYF
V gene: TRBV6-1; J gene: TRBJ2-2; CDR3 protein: CASRNGRGELFF
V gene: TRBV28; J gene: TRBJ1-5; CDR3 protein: CASSLGPSGNFGQPQHF
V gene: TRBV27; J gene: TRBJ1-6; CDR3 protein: CASSLTGVIYNSPLHF
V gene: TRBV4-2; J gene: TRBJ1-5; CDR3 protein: CASSQEASGYGQPQHF
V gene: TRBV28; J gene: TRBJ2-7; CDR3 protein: CASSLNSREQYF
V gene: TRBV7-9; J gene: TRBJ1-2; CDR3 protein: CASSTTAGGKNYGYTF
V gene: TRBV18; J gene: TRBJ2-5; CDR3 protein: CASSDQETQYF
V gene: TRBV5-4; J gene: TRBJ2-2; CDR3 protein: CASSFFVGTGAGELFF
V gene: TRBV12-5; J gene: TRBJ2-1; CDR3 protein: CASKSDENEQFF
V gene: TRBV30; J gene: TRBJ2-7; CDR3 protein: CAYKGFSGRPRF
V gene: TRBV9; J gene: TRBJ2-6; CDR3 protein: CASTAGGAAGANVLTF
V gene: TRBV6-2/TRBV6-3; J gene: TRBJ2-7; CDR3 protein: CASGNQGEQYF
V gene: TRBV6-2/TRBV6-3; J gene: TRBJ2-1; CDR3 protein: CASRTGGGATEQFF
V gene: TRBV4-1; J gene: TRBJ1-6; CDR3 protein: CASSQEETGNRGSPLHF
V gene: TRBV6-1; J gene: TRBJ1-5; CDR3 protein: CASSSGQKNQPQHF
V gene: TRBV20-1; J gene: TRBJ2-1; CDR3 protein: CSARGLGEYNEQFF
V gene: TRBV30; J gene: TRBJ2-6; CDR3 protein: CAWSRLFSGANVLTF
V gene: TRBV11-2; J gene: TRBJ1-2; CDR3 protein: CASSSTNSDRYGYTF
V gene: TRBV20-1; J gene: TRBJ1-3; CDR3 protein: CSARPGFNSGNTIYF
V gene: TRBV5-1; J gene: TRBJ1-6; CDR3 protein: CASSPRQGESPLHF